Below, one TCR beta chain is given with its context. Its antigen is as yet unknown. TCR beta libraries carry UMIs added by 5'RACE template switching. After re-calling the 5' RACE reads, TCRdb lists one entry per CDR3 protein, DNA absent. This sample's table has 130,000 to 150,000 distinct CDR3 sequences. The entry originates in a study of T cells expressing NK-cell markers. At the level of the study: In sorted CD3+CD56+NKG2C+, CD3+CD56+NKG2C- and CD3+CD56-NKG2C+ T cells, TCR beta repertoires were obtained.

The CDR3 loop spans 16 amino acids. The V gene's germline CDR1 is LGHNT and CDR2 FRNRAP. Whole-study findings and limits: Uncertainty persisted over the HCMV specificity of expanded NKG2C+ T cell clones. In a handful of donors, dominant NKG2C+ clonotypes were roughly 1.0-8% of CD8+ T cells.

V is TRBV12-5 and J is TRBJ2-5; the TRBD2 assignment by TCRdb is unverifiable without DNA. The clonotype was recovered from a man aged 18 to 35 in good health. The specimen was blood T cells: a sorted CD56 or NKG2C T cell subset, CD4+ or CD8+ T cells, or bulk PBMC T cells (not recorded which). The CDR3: CASGLVLAGEGETQYF.